These T cell receptor beta chains were read from a single sample in a study of CD8+ T cells in alopecia areata. Measured with immunoSEQ multiplex PCR; TCRdb has only the in-frame clones, and not every one. The sample contains roughly 150,000 clones, more than 75% of which appear only once. The material sequenced was CD8+ T cells sorted from blood, taken at week 0. The receptors were sampled from a human donor with alopecia areata. Each CDR3 is given with its conserved first and last residue. The D gene is left open where the match is weak. Not every row has a clone size; where given, it reads once, few, many or a size class.

>-|TRBJ2-3|TRBD2|TRBV4-1
CASSQVSGGARNTQYF
TGCGCCAGCAGCCAAGTCAGCGGGGGGGCCCGAAATACGCAGTATTTT
>-|TRBJ2-4|-|TRBV2
CASNGPGDIQYF
TGTGCCAGCAACGGACCAGGGGACATTCAGTACTTC
>-|TRBJ2-7|TRBD1|TRBV5-6
CASKGQGFEQYF
TGTGCCAGCAAAGGACAGGGGTTCGAGCAGTACTTC
>-|TRBJ2-3|TRBD1|TRBV4-1
CASSLTGGLDTQYF
TGCGCCAGCAGCCTCACAGGGGGACTGGATACGCAGTATTTT
>-|TRBJ2-1|-|TRBV2
CASSPLGRNEQFF
TGTGCCAGCAGTCCCCTGGGGCGGAATGAGCAGTTCTTC
>-|TRBJ2-7|TRBD1|TRBV7-9
CASEGQPYEQYF
TGTGCCAGCGAGGGACAGCCCTACGAGCAGTACTTC
>-|TRBJ2-2|TRBD2|TRBV27
CASSLIQREMGGELFF
TGTGCCAGCAGTTTAATCCAGCGGGAGATGGGCGGGGAGCTGTTTTTT
>-|TRBJ2-1|TRBD2|TRBV13
CASSLEETSGRVYNEQFF
TGTGCCAGCAGCTTAGAAGAAACTAGCGGGAGGGTTTACAATGAGCAGTTCTTC
>-|TRBJ1-2|-|TRBV7-9
CASSTTDRTNYGYTF
TGTGCCAGCAGCACTACGGACAGAACTAACTATGGCTACACCTTC
>once|TRBJ2-7|TRBD1|TRBV6-1
CASSGLGTDYEQYF
TGTGCCAGCAGTGGCCTGGGGACAGACTACGAGCAGTACTTC
>-|TRBJ2-7|-|TRBV7-6
CASSSADWSENEQYF
TGTGCCAGCAGCTCCGCGGACTGGAGCGAGAACGAGCAGTACTTC
>few|TRBJ2-3|TRBD1|TRBV27
CASHGQGPDTQYF
TGTGCCAGCCACGGACAGGGCCCAGATACGCAGTATTTT
>-|TRBJ2-7|TRBD1|TRBV25-1
CASSHTGGNEQYF
TGTGCCAGCAGTCACACAGGGGGCAACGAGCAGTACTTC
>-|TRBJ2-1|TRBD2|TRBV27
CASSLNGLAVNYNEQFF
TGTGCCAGCAGTTTAAACGGACTAGCTGTAAACTACAATGAGCAGTTCTTC
>-|TRBJ1-2|-|TRBV30
CAWIPLGYGYTF
TGTGCCTGGATTCCCTTGGGGTATGGCTACACCTTC
>-|TRBJ2-1|-|TRBV27
CASKAASYNEQFF
TGTGCCAGCAAAGCGGCTTCCTACAATGAGCAGTTCTTC
>-|TRBJ1-1|-|TRBV27
CASRGDVTEAFF
TGTGCCAGCAGGGGGGACGTTACTGAAGCTTTCTTT
>-|TRBJ2-7|-|TRBV27
CASSLPSYEQYF
TGTGCCAGCAGCCTACCCTCCTACGAGCAGTACTTC
>-|TRBJ1-2|-|TRBV30
CAWSVSRDYTF
TGTGCCTGGAGTGTATCGAGGGACTACACCTTC
>-|TRBJ2-7|-|TRBV6-5
CASSYSYSYEQYF
TGTGCCAGCAGTTACTCGTATTCCTACGAGCAGTACTTC
>-|TRBJ1-5|-|TRBV15
CATSTSGSNQPQHF
TGTGCCACCAGCACCTCCGGTAGCAATCAGCCCCAGCATTTT
>-|TRBJ2-2|-|TRBV7-9
CASSLVGAIPSTGELFF
TGTGCCAGCAGCTTAGTGGGTGCCATCCCCTCCACCGGGGAGCTGTTTTTT
>-|TRBJ2-7|TRBD1|TRBV7-9
CASNLDRTGAYEQYF
TGTGCCAGCAACCTCGATAGGACAGGGGCCTACGAGCAGTACTTC
>-|TRBJ2-1|-|TRBV4-1
CASSGLDNEQFF
TGCGCCAGCAGTGGGTTGGATAATGAGCAGTTCTTC
>-|TRBJ2-7|-|TRBV7-9
CASSLVPNEQYF
TGTGCCAGCAGCTTGGTCCCCAACGAGCAGTACTTC
>-|TRBJ2-7|-|TRBV19
CASSPTGEDYEQYF
TGTGCCAGTAGTCCCACGGGAGAGGACTACGAGCAGTACTTC
>few|TRBJ2-7|TRBD1|TRBV4-1
CASSQGQGSYEQYF
TGCGCCAGCAGCCAAGGACAGGGCAGCTACGAGCAGTACTTC
>few|TRBJ2-3|-|TRBV29-1
CSVEGVSGRASDTQYF
TGCAGCGTTGAAGGAGTGTCAGGGCGTGCTTCAGATACGCAGTATTTT
>-|TRBJ1-3|-|TRBV29-1
CSVVRSSGNTIYF
TGCAGCGTTGTCCGAAGCTCTGGAAACACCATATATTTT
>-|TRBJ2-5|-|TRBV5-5
CASSFTRGETQYF
TGTGCCAGCAGCTTTACTCGGGGGGAGACCCAGTACTTC
>-|TRBJ2-7|-|TRBV5-1
CASSLTGLDEQYF
TGCGCCAGCAGCTTGACAGGATTGGACGAGCAGTACTTC
>-|TRBJ2-2|TRBD2|TRBV29-1
CSVELAGAPNTGELFF
TGCAGCGTTGAACTAGCGGGGGCTCCGAACACCGGGGAGCTGTTTTTT
>-|TRBJ1-1|-|TRBV13
CASSFSGNTEAFF
TGTGCCAGCAGCTTTTCAGGGAACACTGAAGCTTTCTTT
>-|TRBJ2-7|-|TRBV11-3
CASSLGGSDEQYF
TGTGCCAGCAGCTTAGGGGGCAGCGACGAGCAGTACTTC
>-|TRBJ2-1|-|TRBV29-1
CSGSRQSQSLIEQFF
TGCAGCGGATCACGGCAGTCCCAATCTCTAATTGAGCAGTTCTTC
>-|TRBJ2-7|-|TRBV2
CASSWLEGPYEQYF
TGTGCCAGCAGTTGGCTTGAAGGTCCCTACGAGCAGTACTTC
>-|TRBJ2-2|-|TRBV4-1
CASSQIAEGNTGELFF
TGCGCCAGCAGCCAAATAGCAGAGGGGAACACCGGGGAGCTGTTTTTT
>-|TRBJ1-2|-|TRBV30
CAWSVHGNYGYTF
TGTGCCTGGAGTGTACACGGGAACTATGGCTACACCTTC
>-|TRBJ2-5|TRBD1|TRBV15
CATSRRTGAGETQYF
TGTGCCACCAGCAGACGGACAGGGGCGGGTGAGACCCAGTACTTC
>-|TRBJ2-4|TRBD2|TRBV6-5
CASSLAGGSAKNIQYF
TGTGCCAGCAGTTTAGCGGGAGGGTCTGCCAAAAACATTCAGTACTTC
>-|TRBJ1-2|-|TRBV9
CASSGLRVDGYTF
TGTGCCAGCAGCGGACTCAGGGTCGATGGCTACACCTTC
>-|TRBJ2-7|TRBD1|TRBV27
CASTAGTGEREQYF
TGTGCCAGCACTGCCGGGACAGGGGAGCGCGAGCAGTACTTC
>-|TRBJ1-1|TRBD1|TRBV9
CASSPHFGQENTEAFF
TGTGCCAGCAGCCCTCACTTCGGACAGGAGAACACTGAAGCTTTCTTT
>-|TRBJ1-1|-|TRBV10-3
CAISEGVTEAFF
TGTGCCATCAGTGAGGGAGTAACTGAAGCTTTCTTT
>-|TRBJ2-7|-|TRBV4-1
CASSQGGNYEQYF
TGCGCCAGCAGCCAAGGAGGGAACTACGAGCAGTACTTC
>-|TRBJ2-7|TRBD1|TRBV7-2
CASSLGQGADEQYF
TGTGCCAGCAGCTTAGGCCAGGGGGCGGACGAGCAGTACTTC
>-|TRBJ2-3|TRBD2|TRBV27
CASSWTSGSTDTQYF
TGTGCCAGCAGCTGGACTAGCGGAAGCACAGATACGCAGTATTTT
>-|TRBJ2-5|-|TRBV11-2
CASSPPGPQETQYF
TGTGCCAGCAGCCCCCCCGGACCTCAAGAGACCCAGTACTTC